This T cell receptor (beta chain) was profiled in a study of early T cells in non-severe SARS-CoV-2 infection. Overall study context: Sequenced bulk RNA came from whole blood that was unsorted, and chains were unpaired.

As for this clonotype: Its antigen is currently unknown.

Each cDNA molecule carried a unique molecular identifier. TCRdb reanalysed the 5' RACE reads using MiXCR and keeps one entry per CDR3 protein. The sample lists about 49,000 distinct CDR3 sequences; around 6% were seen once. The CDR3 loop spans 15 amino acids. Germline V gene data show CDR1 as SGHVS and CDR2 as FNYEAQ. V shed 5 bases and J shed 7 bases, with 18 bases lying between them. Study-level results: Matching with VDJdb favored anti-spike CD8 responses (missing private and CD4 specificities).

This chain joins TRBV7-6 and TRBJ2-1; D not resolved. Material: whole blood, obtained at baseline. The source is an adult who was a healthcare worker with PCR-confirmed SARS-CoV-2 infection or an uninfected control (not recorded which). CDR3: CASSPRRNSRNEQFF. In DNA, the CDR3 is TGTGCCAGCAGCCCCCGCCGTAACAGCCGAAATGAGCAGTTCTTC.